The 23 T cell receptor beta chains below all came from one sample that was sequenced in a study of blood T cells in healthy people across ages. A sample-barcoded 5' primer and a J-beta primer mix were used in a second PCR of roughly 6 to 12 cycles. MiXCR, applied by TCRdb to the 5' RACE reads, yields one record per CDR3 protein. The sample contains hundreds of thousands of distinct CDR3 sequences, around 45% of which appear only once. Material: blood. The receptors stem from a man older than 75 in good health.

The chain links TRBV3-1 to TRBJ2-1; no clear D gene. V was clipped by 0 bases and J by 13 bases, with 22 bases between them. In germline, CDR1 is LGHDT, CDR2 YNNKEL (reference sequence). The CDR3 runs to 16 residues. This CDR3 is CASSQDTKRTKETQFF. DNA for the CDR3: TGTGCCAGCAGCCAAGATACTAAGAGGACGAAAGAGACCCAGTTCTTC.

CDR3 amino acids: CASRLGLTTYNEQFF. The CDR3 bases are TGTGCCAGCAGACTGGGACTGACCACCTACAATGAGCAGTTCTTC. V and J are TRBV7-2 and TRBJ2-1, with D possibly matching TRBD2 (6 bases). Trimming took off 6 bases at V and 2 bases at J, with 14 bases between the two ends. The CDR3 consists of 15 residues. Germline loops: CDR1 SGHTA, CDR2 FQGNSA.

The rearrangement uses TRBV10-3 and TRBJ2-7; 7 positions agree with TRBD1. The ends lost 2 bases at V and 0 bases at J; junction bases unmatched: 4. The CDR3 runs to 15 residues. The germline V gene encodes CDR1 ENHRY and CDR2 SYGVKD. The CDR3 sequence is CAISEVTGSSYEQYF. The CDR3 region has the DNA TGTGCCATCAGTGAGGTGACAGGGAGCTCCTACGAGCAGTACTTC.

The chain is built from TRBV29-1 and TRBJ2-5, with 9 bases fitting TRBD1. Trimming removed 7 bases from V and 3 bases from J; junction bases left unmatched: 6. The CDR3 sequence is 13 residues long. CDR1 is SQVTM and CDR2 is ANQGSEA in the germline V gene. The CDR3 sequence is CSAWDRAKETQYF. In DNA form, the CDR3 reads TGCAGCGCCTGGGACAGGGCCAAAGAGACCCAGTACTTC.

This clonotype was seen a handful of times. V gene TRBV28 combines with J gene TRBJ2-7; no clear D. The length of the CDR3 is 15 residues. The V and J ends lost 3 bases and 1 base respectively, with 13 bases between them. Germline V gene sequence: CDR1 MDHEN, CDR2 SYDVKM. The DNA of the CDR3 is TGTGCCAGCAGTTTTAGGCAAGGCGGTTCCTACGAGCAGTACTTC. Amino acids: CASSFRQGGSYEQYF.

This clonotype was seen a handful of times. J is TRBJ2-3 and V is TRBV7-8; 7 nucleotides align to TRBD1. Germline loops: CDR1 SGHVS, CDR2 FQNEAQ. J was trimmed by 2 bases and V by 5 bases; bases with no gene match: 7. This CDR3 is built from 15 residues. CDR3 bases: TGTGCCAGCAGCCCACAGGGGTTATACACAGATACGCAGTATTTT. Protein: CASSPQGLYTDTQYF.

This clonotype has a count of ten or more. The chain combines TRBV7-8 with TRBJ2-1; the D is unclear. The germline V gene encodes CDR1 SGHVS and CDR2 FQNEAQ. Trimming removed 5 bases from V and 3 bases from J, with 17 bases in between. This CDR3 comprises 16 residues. The CDR3 reads CASSPEVASFYNEQFF. CDR3 DNA: TGTGCCAGCAGCCCCGAGGTGGCTAGTTTCTACAATGAGCAGTTCTTC.

Only a few counts were recorded for this clonotype. The chain joins TRBV12-3 or TRBV12-4 to TRBJ2-6, with 7 bases that match TRBD2. V lost 7 bases, J lost 4 bases, and 13 bases stayed unmatched. The CDR3 contains 17 residues. CDR3 DNA: TGTGCCAGCACCCTTATGGGGGGGGGATCGGGGGCCAACGTCCTGACTTTC. Protein: CASTLMGGGSGANVLTF.

The chain links TRBV2 to TRBJ2-3; the D gene is possibly TRBD2 (6 bases). Germline CDR1 is SNHLY and CDR2 is FYNNEI. V dropped 1 base and J dropped 5 bases, with 19 bases sitting between them. The CDR3 covers 17 residues. The CDR3 DNA reads as TGTGCCAGCAGTGAAGAGTGGACTACCAGCACTAGAGATACGCAGTATTTT. Amino acid sequence: CASSEEWTTSTRDTQYF.

This clonotype was seen at least ten times. The chain employs TRBV5-1 and TRBJ2-1; D is uncertain. The closer fit of TRBJ2-7 to the DNA end suggests the J call may be wrong. This CDR3 is built from 14 residues. CDR1 is SGHRS, CDR2 YFSETQ, per germline. The chain's CDR3 is CASSVGFEYNEQYF. In DNA form, the CDR3 reads TGCGCCAGCAGTGTTGGGTTCGAATACAATGAGCAGTACTTC.

Worth noting for this clonotype: A much larger clone lies a single base off, so this may be a read error. The chain links TRBV10-3 to TRBJ2-4, with D hard to call. TRBJ2-7 matches the DNA end more closely, so the J call is doubtful. Germline V gives CDR1 ENHRY, CDR2 SYGVKD. The CDR3 totals 13 residues. This chain's CDR3 is CAVGGQNSYEQYF. In DNA form, the CDR3 reads TGTGCCGTCGGTGGGCAGAACTCCTACGAGCAGTACTTC.

This clonotype was detected ten times or more. V and J are TRBV7-9 and TRBJ2-3, with 14 nucleotides matching TRBD2. The V and J ends lost 4 bases and 5 bases, in that order; junction bases with no gene match: 5. Germline V CDR1 and CDR2: SEHNR, FQNEAQ (reference sequence). The CDR3 is 16 residues long. In DNA form, the CDR3 reads TGTGCCAGCAGCTCGGGACTAGCGGGAGTGTTAGATACGCAGTATTTT. It encodes CASSSGLAGVLDTQYF. Looking up the rest from reference TRBV7-9 and TRBJ2-3 gives the full variable domain: DTGVSQNPRHKITKRGQNVTFRCDPISEHNRLYWYRQTLGQGPEFLTYFQNEAQLEKSRLLSDRFSAERPKGSFSTLEIQRTEQGDSAMYLCASSSGLAGVLDTQYFGPGTRLTVL.

The chain has TRBV25-1 and TRBJ1-2; perhaps TRBD1 as D (6 bases). The germline CDR1 and CDR2 sequences are MGHDK and SYGVNS. This CDR3 comprises 18 residues. The V gene lost 4 bases and the J gene lost 4 bases, with 25 bases spanning the gap. This CDR3 is CASSGPYRSGQPRYGYTF. The CDR3 region has the DNA TGTGCCAGCAGTGGCCCGTACCGAAGCGGACAGCCCCGCTATGGCTACACCTTC.

As regards this clonotype: One junction end does not reproduce the germline sequence, and a read error may be involved. V usage is TRBV6-6 and J usage is TRBJ2-4, with TRBD2 matching 14 bases. The assigned J gene may be wrong: the sequence end matches TRBJ2-7 better. The germline V gene has CDR1 MNHNY and CDR2 SVGAGI (reference sequence). The length of the CDR3 is 15 residues. CDR3 amino acids: CAGSEGLAGANEQYF. The DNA for the CDR3 is TGTGCCGGCAGTGAGGGACTAGCGGGAGCTAACGAGCAGTACTTC.

CDR3 in amino acids: CASTPTTSTDTQYF. The CDR3 DNA reads TGTGCCAGCACTCCGACTACAAGCACAGATACGCAGTATTTT. The chain recombines TRBV7-2 with TRBJ2-3, with a tentative D call TRBD2 (5 bases). CDR3 length equals 14 residues. CDR1 and CDR2 from the germline V gene are SGHTA and FQGNSA. V dropped 7 bases and J dropped 0 bases, with 11 bases sitting between them.

This rearrangement joins TRBV20-1 to TRBJ2-3; no clear D gene. V was clipped by 0 bases and J by 1 base, with 23 bases between them. CDR1 is DFQATT and CDR2 is SNEGSKA in the germline V gene (reference sequence). The CDR3 extends over 19 amino acids. This chain's CDR3 is CSARDPAPPDTRRTDTQYF. CDR3 nucleotide sequence: TGCAGTGCTAGAGATCCCGCGCCCCCAGACACTCGACGCACAGATACGCAGTATTTT.

The rearrangement uses TRBV12-3 or TRBV12-4 and TRBJ1-6, with D possibly TRBD1 on 6 matching bases. Trimming took 6 bases from V and 14 from J, leaving 20 bases between them. The CDR3 runs 14 residues. The CDR3 DNA reads TGTGCCAGCAGCGCAAATCAGGGGTTGGAGGCCCTCCACTTT. This gives the protein CASSANQGLEALHF.

The genes are TRBV6-5 and TRBJ2-7; D possibly uses TRBD1 or TRBD2 (5 bases each). V was clipped by 2 bases and J by 2 bases, with 13 bases between them. Germline V gene lookup returns CDR1 MNHEY and CDR2 SVGAGI. The CDR3 extends over 15 amino acids. The CDR3 region is CASSYGGVGTYEQYF. Written as DNA, the CDR3 is TGTGCCAGCAGTTACGGGGGAGTCGGGACCTACGAGCAGTACTTC.

This clonotype was seen at least ten times. This sequence joins TRBV19 and TRBJ2-3, with no clear D. In germline, CDR1 is LNHDA, CDR2 SQIVND (reference sequence). The CDR3 covers 16 residues. V was cut by 2 bases and J by 1 base, with 13 bases left in between. The CDR3 spells CASSISTIGGTDTQYF. CDR3 in DNA: TGTGCCAGTAGTATATCTACAATTGGGGGCACAGATACGCAGTATTTT.

This clonotype was observed a few times. CDR3 nucleotide sequence: TGTGCCAGCAGCTCCCGGACCAGGGCTAGCGGGCCTGAACAAGAGACCCAGTACTTC. Its protein product is CASSSRTRASGPEQETQYF. This chain links TRBV28 with TRBJ2-5; TRBD2 aligns across 8 bases. The V gene's germline CDR1 is MDHEN and CDR2 SYDVKM. Trimming took 6 bases from V and 2 from J; bases not matched to a gene: 20. The CDR3 has 19 residues.

In this sample, this clonotype turned up many times. A much larger clone lies a single base off, so this may be a read error. The chain combines TRBV6-4 with TRBJ2-1, with D possibly TRBD2 on 7 matching bases. The germline V and J ends were trimmed by 5 bases and 6 bases, with 20 bases remaining between them. Germline assignment: CDR1 MRHNA and CDR2 SNTAGT. The CDR3 has 16 residues. CDR3: CASSPRGRGIGNEQFF. CDR3 DNA: TGTGCCAGCAGTCCCCGGGGGCGGGGGATAGGCAATGAGCAGTTCTTC.

This clonotype has a single count. A much larger clone differs by one base, so this may be a read error. The V and J genes are TRBV5-6 and TRBJ2-1; 7 nucleotides agree with TRBD2. V gave up 6 bases and J gave up 9 bases; unmatched junction bases: 6. Germline V gene sequence: CDR1 SGHDT, CDR2 YYEEEE. The CDR3 is made up of 12 amino acids. CDR3 DNA sequence: TGTGCCAGCACCCGGGGGGTCAGTGAGCAGTTCTTC. Encoded protein: CASTRGVSEQFF. Drawing the rest from reference TRBV5-6 and TRBJ2-1, the complete variable domain is DAGVTQSPTHLIKTRGQQVTLRCSPKSGHDTVSWYQQALGQGPQFIFQYYEEEERQRGNFPDRFSGHQFPNYSSELNVNALLLGDSALYLCASTRGVSEQFFGPGTRLTVL.

This clonotype occurred a few times. The chain has TRBV9 and TRBJ2-2, with TRBD2 as a possible D gene (7 bases). V was cut by 5 bases and J by 6 bases, with 17 bases left in between. The CDR3 contains 15 residues. Germline V gives CDR1 SGDLS, CDR2 YYNGEE. The CDR3 nucleotides read TGTGCCAGCAGTAGCCGGGGGGCGTTCGCCGGGGAGCTGTTTTTT. Translating it yields CASSSRGAFAGELFF.